This T cell receptor (beta chain) derives from a study of T-cell reconstitution after alpha-beta-depleted transplantation in children. V was clipped by 1 base and J by 5 bases, with 14 bases between them. Germline V lookup: CDR1 LGHNA, CDR2 YSLEER. CDR3 size: 15 residues. This clonotype has a count of ten or more. Preparing the TCRbeta library involved the use of unique molecular identifiers. TCRdb re-called the PCR reads through MiXCR, storing one row per CDR3 protein. The table has about 3,300 distinct CDR3 sequences, roughly 22% seen once; the top ten hold about 25%. The V gene is TRBV4-3, the J gene TRBJ2-5, with D maybe TRBD1 (7 bases). The receptor comes from a male patient aged 2 to 9 who had a stem cell transplant for acute lymphoblastic leukemia, so the T cells may come from the graft donor. The sample in question was PBMCs, mostly from graft donor cells, obtained 60 days after TCRalphabeta/CD19-depleted stem cell transplant. This chain's CDR3 is CASSQVAGQMETQYF. The CDR3 bases are TGCGCCAGCAGCCAAGTCGCGGGACAGATGGAGACCCAGTACTTC.